One sample yielded the 22 T cell receptor beta chains listed below, sequenced in a study of blood T cell repertoires in COVID-19. Profiled with immunoSEQ multiplex PCR; TCRdb holds only in-frame clones, not every one. This sample has roughly 300,000 clones; around 87% occur once, and the top ten carry approximately 7.8%. Sequencing was performed on peripheral blood. The receptors were gathered from a woman in her 50s who had recovered from COVID-19.

This clone was seen only once. V usage is TRBV28 and J usage is TRBJ2-2, with 8 bases identical to TRBD1. The CDR3 totals 15 residues. The trim removed 5 bases at V and 2 bases at J, leaving 4 bases unmatched. Germline lookup yields CDR1 MDHEN and CDR2 SYDVKM. The CDR3: CASSEDRVNTGELFF. CDR3 DNA: TGTGCCAGCAGTGAGGACAGGGTTAACACCGGGGAGCTGTTTTTT.

The genes are TRBV19 and TRBJ1-2; 10 nucleotides match TRBD1. This CDR3 is 14 amino acids long. The V gene's germline CDR1 is LNHDA and CDR2 SQIVND (reference sequence). Losses at the gene ends were 5 bases for V and 6 bases for J; bases not matched to a gene: 6. CDR3 DNA sequence: TGTGCCAGTAGTTTATCCGGGACAGGGGATGGCTACACCTTC. Its translation: CASSLSGTGDGYTF.

The rearrangement uses TRBV19 and TRBJ1-5, with 7 bases fitting TRBD1. CDR1 LNHDA and CDR2 SQIVND come from the germline V gene (reference sequence). The ends lost 2 bases at V and 5 bases at J; junction bases unmatched: 6. This CDR3 has 15 residues. For the CDR3, the DNA is TGTGCCAGTAGTATAAGCGACAGGGCTCATCAGCCCCAGCATTTT. This sequence encodes CASSISDRAHQPQHF.

The V gene is TRBV19, the J gene TRBJ2-1; 9 positions agree with TRBD2. The V and J ends lost 1 base and 8 bases, in that order; junction bases with no gene match: 3. There are 14 residues in the CDR3. From germline, CDR1 is LNHDA and CDR2 SQIVND (reference sequence). CDR3 amino acids: CASSIGAGGYEQFF. For the CDR3, the DNA is TGTGCCAGTAGTATAGGAGCGGGGGGTTATGAGCAGTTCTTC. Filled out from reference TRBV19 and TRBJ2-1, the complete variable domain reads DGGITQSPKYLFRKEGQNVTLSCEQNLNHDAMYWYRQDPGQGLRLIYYSQIVNDFQKGDIAEGYSVSREKKESFPLTVTSAQKNPTAFYLCASSIGAGGYEQFFGPGTRLTVL.

The V and J genes are TRBV3-1 (or the pseudogene TRBV3-2) and TRBJ2-2; D not certain. This CDR3 spans 15 amino acids. Germline values: CDR1 LGHDT, CDR2 YNNKEL (reference sequence). V lost 1 base and J 2 bases, leaving 8 bases between the germline ends. The CDR3 DNA sequence: TGTGCCAGCAGCCAAGGATCCGGTAACACCGGGGAGCTGTTTTTT. Its protein is CASSQGSGNTGELFF.

This chain uses TRBV7-9 with TRBJ1-5; D remains ambiguous. This CDR3 contains 11 residues. Germline lookup yields CDR1 SEHNR and CDR2 FQNEAQ (reference sequence). Between the trimmed V and J ends, which lost 4 bases and 9 bases, there was a span of 7 bases. CDR3 amino acids: CASSSEGPQHF. The DNA for the CDR3 is TGTGCCAGCAGCTCCGAGGGGCCCCAGCATTTT.

CDR3 amino acids: CASSYVRGATGELFF. Here the CDR3 DNA reads TGTGCCAGCAGTTACGTGCGGGGGGCCACCGGGGAGCTGTTTTTT. The chain combines TRBV6-2 or TRBV6-3 with TRBJ2-2; TRBD2 matches at 8 bases. Germline V gene data show CDR1 as MNHEY and CDR2 as SVGEGT. J was trimmed by 4 bases and V by 2 bases; bases with no gene match: 3. The CDR3 has 15 residues.

The sample holds one count of this clone. Written as DNA, the CDR3 is TGTGCCAGCAGTTACTCGACCGGGGATTATAGCAATCAGCCCCAGCATTTT. Its translation: CASSYSTGDYSNQPQHF. The J gene is TRBJ1-5, the V gene TRBV6-2 or TRBV6-3; D gene ambiguous. This CDR3 is 17 amino acids long. CDR1 MNHEY and CDR2 SVGEGT come from the germline V gene. Trimming left V 0 bases short and J 0 bases short, with 12 bases between.

The genes are TRBV5-6 and TRBJ1-6; D might be TRBD1 (5 bases). Germline CDR1 is SGHDT and CDR2 is YYEEEE. V was clipped by 2 bases and J by 6 bases, with 12 bases between them. The CDR3 loop spans 15 amino acids. CDR3 coding DNA: TGTGCCAGCAGCTTTTGGACATTACTTAATTCACCCCTCCACTTT. It is translated as CASSFWTLLNSPLHF.

This chain connects TRBV5-6 to TRBJ1-4; no reliable D call. CDR1 is SGHDT, CDR2 YYEEEE, per germline. V shed 2 bases and J shed 0 bases, with 5 bases lying between them. The CDR3 length is 14 residues. The CDR3 DNA reads TGTGCCAGCAGCTTCGGAGCAACTAATGAAAAACTGTTTTTT. It codes for CASSFGATNEKLFF.

The gene calls are TRBV7-8 and TRBJ2-3; the match to TRBD2 covers 14 bases. CDR3 length: 18 residues. Germline V CDR1 and CDR2: SGHVS, FQNEAQ. The ends lost 5 bases at V and 5 bases at J; junction bases unmatched: 12. The CDR3 region is CASSALPGTSGRGDTQYF. In DNA, the CDR3 is TGTGCCAGCAGCGCCTTGCCGGGGACTAGCGGGAGAGGAGATACGCAGTATTTT.

The count of this clone is one. The chain links TRBV7-9 to TRBJ1-2; D uncertain. V was clipped by 1 base and J by 6 bases, with 6 bases between them. Germline loops: CDR1 SEHNR, CDR2 FQNEAQ (reference sequence). The CDR3 spans 12 residues. The CDR3 DNA reads as TGTGCCAGCAGCTTAGACAATCATGGCTACACCTTC. As protein: CASSLDNHGYTF. Supplemented by reference TRBV7-9 and TRBJ1-2, the full variable domain reads DTGVSQNPRHKITKRGQNVTFRCDPISEHNRLYWYRQTLGQGPEFLTYFQNEAQLEKSRLLSDRFSAERPKGSFSTLEIQRTEQGDSAMYLCASSLDNHGYTFGSGTRLTVV.

The chain is built from TRBV29-1 and TRBJ2-1; D perhaps matches TRBD1 (6 bases). There are 14 residues in the CDR3. Per the germline V gene, CDR1 is SQVTM and CDR2 is ANQGSEA. The V gene lost 6 bases and the J gene lost 6 bases, with 18 bases spanning the gap. CDR3 DNA: TGCAGCGTGGAACCTAGCAGGGGCCTCAATGAGCAGTTCTTC. This encodes CSVEPSRGLNEQFF.

In this sample, this clone turned up a few times. The chain recombines TRBV7-3 with TRBJ2-1; TRBD2 aligns across 10 bases. CDR1 and CDR2 (germline): SGHTA, FQGTGA. This CDR3 spans 16 amino acids. V dropped 5 bases and J dropped 8; count of bases not matched to a gene: 12. The DNA of the CDR3 is TGTGCCAGCAGCCCCGAAGCGGGAGGGCTTGTATATGAGCAGTTCTTC. Amino acid sequence: CASSPEAGGLVYEQFF. The variable domain in full, with the rest retrieved from reference TRBV7-3 and TRBJ2-1, is GAGVSQTPSNKVTEKGKYVELRCDPISGHTALYWYRQSLGQGPEFLIYFQGTGAADDSGLPNDRFFAVRPEGSVSTLKIQRTERGDSAVYLCASSPEAGGLVYEQFFGPGTRLTVL.

The CDR3 loop is CASSLGGLAGVETQYF. The CDR3 nucleotides read TGTGCCAGCAGTTTAGGTGGGCTAGCGGGAGTGGAGACCCAGTACTTC. The chain uses TRBV27 and TRBJ2-5; 10 nucleotides agree with TRBD2. This CDR3 comprises 16 residues. Germline CDR1 is MNHEY and CDR2 is SMNVEV (reference sequence). V lost 2 bases and J lost 5; bases outside the gene matches: 8.

The chain links TRBV7-8 to TRBJ2-5; 9 bases are shared with TRBD2. The V gene's germline CDR1 is SGHVS and CDR2 FQNEAQ. The CDR3 sequence is 15 residues long. V shed 5 bases and J 5 bases; nucleotides not matched to a gene: 9. The CDR3 loop is CASSPFAGGQETQYF. The CDR3 coding sequence is TGTGCCAGCAGCCCCTTCGCGGGGGGGCAGGAGACCCAGTACTTC.

For the CDR3, the DNA is TGTGCCTGCCTCGGACATTACAATGAGCAGTTCTTC. It specifies CACLGHYNEQFF. V gene TRBV30 combines with J gene TRBJ2-1; maybe TRBD1 (5 bases). This CDR3 comprises 12 residues. The germline CDR1 and CDR2 sequences are GTSNPN and SVGIG (reference sequence). V lost 6 bases and J 4 bases, leaving 10 bases between the germline ends.

V usage is TRBV30 and J usage is TRBJ1-6; 9 bases line up with TRBD1. Germline V CDR1 and CDR2: GTSNPN, SVGIG (reference sequence). This CDR3 is 14 amino acids long. Unmatched junction bases numbered 7, after V lost 4 bases and J lost 9 bases. The CDR3 here is CAWTTGGLASPLHF. CDR3 bases: TGTGCCTGGACCACAGGGGGCCTAGCTTCACCCCTCCACTTT.

J is TRBJ2-3 and V is TRBV6-6, with TRBD2 matching 7 bases. Germline-derived CDR1 and CDR2 are MNHNY and SVGAGI (reference sequence). The CDR3 consists of 16 residues. The V gene end was trimmed by 2 bases and the J gene end by 1 base; junction bases not matched to a gene: 6. CDR3 residues: CASSYNSGRRTDTQYF. Here the CDR3 DNA reads TGTGCCAGCAGTTACAATAGCGGGCGTCGCACAGATACGCAGTATTTT.

The V gene is TRBV6-5, the J gene TRBJ1-6, with a tentative D call TRBD1 (6 bases). Trimming pared 4 bases from V and 9 bases from J, leaving 13 bases between. The CDR3 is 14 residues long. Per the germline V gene, CDR1 is MNHEY and CDR2 is SVGAGI. The CDR3 protein is CASSSEGVVSPLHF. CDR3 nucleotide sequence: TGTGCCAGCAGTTCCGAGGGGGTGGTTTCACCCCTCCACTTT.

This clone was seen more than once but under ten times. The chain is built from TRBV18 and TRBJ2-7; 7 nucleotides align to TRBD1. The V gene's germline CDR1 is KGHSH and CDR2 LQKENI. The CDR3 loop spans 14 amino acids. J was trimmed by 1 base and V by 6 bases; bases with no gene match: 6. CDR3 sequence (DNA): TGTGCCAGCTCGCGAACGGGACAGTCCTACGAGCAGTACTTC. Translating gives CASSRTGQSYEQYF.

The chain is built from TRBV12-3 or TRBV12-4 and TRBJ2-1, with 11 bases fitting TRBD2. V shed 6 bases and J 8 bases; nucleotides not matched to a gene: 3. The CDR3 is made up of 13 amino acids. CDR3 nucleotides: TGTGCCAGCAGGATAGCGGGAGGGCATGAGCAGTTCTTC. Its translation is CASRIAGGHEQFF.